The rows below give T cell receptor beta chains drawn from one sample of a study of T cells in Graves' hyperthyroidism and ophthalmopathy. TCRdb re-called the multiplex PCR reads through MiXCR, storing one row per CDR3 protein. This table has 530,000 or so distinct CDR3 sequences, around a quarter appearing once. The sequenced sample was blood. The source is a woman aged 25 to 39 with Graves' ophthalmopathy. Each CDR3 is given with its conserved first and last residue. The D gene is left open where the match is weak. Rows give clone size only sometimes, using once, few, many, or a class for an expanded clone.

CDR3nt,CDR3aa,d_gene,v_gene,abundance,j_gene
TGTGCCAGCAGCTTAGAACGGACTTCCCCAGGGGCCCAGTACTTC,CASSLERTSPGAQYF,NA,TRBV11-1,many,TRBJ2-5
TGTGCCAGCTGGGGTTCGCGGGGGGGCCTTCCAGATACGCAGTATTTT,CASWGSRGGLPDTQYF,TRBD2,TRBV2,NA,TRBJ2-3
TGTGCCAGCAGTGAACAGGCGGAGACCCAGTACTTC,CASSEQAETQYF,NA,TRBV6-1,few,TRBJ2-5
TGCGCCAGCAGTGAGTCGGCTCAGGCCCAAGAGACCCAGTACTTC,CASSESAQAQETQYF,NA,TRBV10-1,many,TRBJ2-5
TGTGCCAGCTCACCACCCCGGGACGCCGGGGAGCTGTTTTTT,CASSPPRDAGELFF,NA,TRBV18,few,TRBJ2-2
TGCGCCAGCAGCCCTACGACAGGCAACTACGAGCAGTACTTC,CASSPTTGNYEQYF,NA,TRBV5-1,many,TRBJ2-7
TGCAGTGCTCGGACAGGGTCTAGCAATCAGCCCCAGCATTTT,CSARTGSSNQPQHF,TRBD1,TRBV20-1,few,TRBJ1-5
TGTGCCAGCAGACGGGACAGGGTCTCCTACGAGCAGTACTTC,CASRRDRVSYEQYF,TRBD1,TRBV28,few,TRBJ2-7
TGTGCCAGCAGCTTAAGGGGGGACTCCTACGAGCAGTACTTC,CASSLRGDSYEQYF,NA,TRBV7-9,NA,TRBJ2-7
TGTGCCAGTAGTAGGTTATTCGGCACGAACACCGGGGAGCTGTTTTTT,CASSRLFGTNTGELFF,NA,TRBV19,many,TRBJ2-2
TGTGCCATCAGTGACCCGGTGCGGACAGGGAGCTACACCTTC,CAISDPVRTGSYTF,TRBD1,TRBV10-3,many,TRBJ1-2
TGTGCCTGGAGCCCGCTCGGCCGCACGAACACTGAAGCTTTCTTT,CAWSPLGRTNTEAFF,NA,TRBV30,NA,TRBJ1-1
TGTGCCAGCAGCCTGACTAGCGGGGCCCTTAAAATGGCCAAAAACATTCAGTACTTC,CASSLTSGALKMAKNIQYF,TRBD2,TRBV6-4,many,TRBJ2-4
TGTGCCAGCCGGACCGGGACTGGATTTTCTGGGGCCAACGTCCTGACTTTC,CASRTGTGFSGANVLTF,NA,TRBV6-4,many,TRBJ2-6
TGTGCCAGCAGTTTGGGGACTAGCGGGAGGGGCCCCTACGAGCAGTACTTC,CASSLGTSGRGPYEQYF,TRBD2,TRBV12-3/TRBV12-4,few,TRBJ2-7
TGTGCCAGTAGTGCCTCGGGACAGGGGAACATTCAGTACTTC,CASSASGQGNIQYF,TRBD1,TRBV19,few,TRBJ2-4
TGTGCCAGTAGTAAACCTTGGACCAGGAACACTGAAGCTTTCTTT,CASSKPWTRNTEAFF,NA,TRBV19,many,TRBJ1-1
TGCAGCGTGCGATGGAGCACTGAAGCTTTCTTT,CSVRWSTEAFF,NA,TRBV29-1,many,TRBJ1-1
TGTGCCAGCAGCGATTACCCGCAGGGCGGGGGGGTTCAGGAGACCCAGTACTTC,CASSDYPQGGGVQETQYF,TRBD2,TRBV9,many,TRBJ2-5
TGCAGTGCTAGGGAAGGGGGCGCCGGTAACACTGAAGCTTTCTTT,CSAREGGAGNTEAFF,TRBD1,TRBV20-1,many,TRBJ1-1
TGTGCCAGCAGGCCCGGACAGAATCAGCCCCAGCATTTT,CASRPGQNQPQHF,NA,TRBV6-2/TRBV6-3,many,TRBJ1-5
TGCAGTGCTCCCTATAGCGGGAGTGGCTACGAGCAGTACTTC,CSAPYSGSGYEQYF,TRBD2,TRBV20-1,NA,TRBJ2-7
TGTGCCAGCAGGTTATACCCGGCCTACGAGCAGTACTTC,CASRLYPAYEQYF,NA,TRBV6-5,NA,TRBJ2-7
TGTGCCAGCAGTGTGTCAAACCAAGAGACCCAGTACTTC,CASSVSNQETQYF,NA,TRBV2,many,TRBJ2-5
TGTGCCAGCAGCTTCGCCCCCGAGTGGACCCAGTACTTC,CASSFAPEWTQYF,NA,TRBV12-3/TRBV12-4,NA,TRBJ2-5
TGCAGCGTCGAGGGCGGGAGGCAAGAGACCCAGTACTTC,CSVEGGRQETQYF,TRBD2,TRBV29-1,many,TRBJ2-5
TGCAGTGCAACAGACCGGGACAGGTTCTACGAGCAGTACTTC,CSATDRDRFYEQYF,TRBD1,TRBV20-1,NA,TRBJ2-7
TGCAGTGCTCTCACGGGAGGGGGCACTGAAGCTTTCTTT,CSALTGGGTEAFF,NA,TRBV20-1,many,TRBJ1-1
TGCGCCAGCAGCCTTGACAGGGACCTCAATCAGCCCCAGCATTTT,CASSLDRDLNQPQHF,TRBD1,TRBV4-3,many,TRBJ1-5
TGCAGTGCTGAGGGTACTGAAGCTTTCTTT,CSAEGTEAFF,NA,TRBV20-1,NA,TRBJ1-1
TGTGCCAGCAGTGATCGCCAGAGAGTCTCTGGAAACACCATATATTTT,CASSDRQRVSGNTIYF,NA,TRBV6-1,many,TRBJ1-3
TGTGCCAGCAGTGAAGAAACCTATTACGAGCAGTACTTC,CASSEETYYEQYF,NA,TRBV2,NA,TRBJ2-7
TGTGCCAGCAGTTACGCCACCGGGGGCGTAAGACATGGCTACACCTTC,CASSYATGGVRHGYTF,NA,TRBV6-2/TRBV6-3,NA,TRBJ1-2
TGTGCCAGCAGTAACCAGGACGGCGCGGGGGAAGAGACCCAGTACTTC,CASSNQDGAGEETQYF,TRBD2,TRBV6-5,NA,TRBJ2-5
TGTGCCACCTCTTGGGGGACGCATCAAGAGACCCAGTACTTC,CATSWGTHQETQYF,NA,TRBV7-8,NA,TRBJ2-5
TGTGCCAGCGGAAGCGGGGACAGGCTCTACGAGCAGTACTTC,CASGSGDRLYEQYF,NA,TRBV27,many,TRBJ2-7
TGTGCCAGCAGTGACAATGGGGACAGGGAGTACTTC,CASSDNGDREYF,TRBD1,TRBV25-1,many,TRBJ2-7
TGTGCCAGCAGCCTGGGGGCCGGCGATTATAATTCACCCCTCCACTTT,CASSLGAGDYNSPLHF,NA,TRBV6-1,few,TRBJ1-6
TGTGCCAGCAGTTTATCTTCCGGGTTTAACACTGAAGCTTTCTTT,CASSLSSGFNTEAFF,NA,TRBV27,many,TRBJ1-1
TGTGCCAGCAGTTGGAGGGCCGAGCAGTACTTC,CASSWRAEQYF,NA,TRBV6-5,many,TRBJ2-7
TGTGCCAGCAGCCAAGTTTTCCGACAGGTGAACACTGAAGCTTTCTTT,CASSQVFRQVNTEAFF,NA,TRBV3-1,NA,TRBJ1-1
TGTGCCAGCAGCTCAACGGCCGGGGGCGATGGCTACACCTTC,CASSSTAGGDGYTF,NA,TRBV3-1,few,TRBJ1-2
TGTGCCTGGAGAAGACAGGGTAATGTGTACGAGCAGTACTTC,CAWRRQGNVYEQYF,TRBD1,TRBV30,NA,TRBJ2-7
TGTGCCTGGACCGCCCCCGGCAGTCAAGAGACGCAGTACTTC,CAWTAPGSQETQYF,NA,TRBV30,NA,TRBJ2-5
TGCAGCGTAACAGAGGCCGGAAACACCATATATTTT,CSVTEAGNTIYF,NA,TRBV29-1,many,TRBJ1-3
TGCAGTTCGGACACTGAAGCTTTCTTT,CSSDTEAFF,NA,TRBV29-1,NA,TRBJ1-1
TGCGCCAGCAGCTTGAACCCCGACAGGAGAGAGCAGTACTTC,CASSLNPDRREQYF,NA,TRBV5-1,many,TRBJ2-7
TGTGCCGGCAGTTTATATCCCGGAGTAGTCCGCGAGCAGTACTTC,CAGSLYPGVVREQYF,NA,TRBV27,NA,TRBJ2-7